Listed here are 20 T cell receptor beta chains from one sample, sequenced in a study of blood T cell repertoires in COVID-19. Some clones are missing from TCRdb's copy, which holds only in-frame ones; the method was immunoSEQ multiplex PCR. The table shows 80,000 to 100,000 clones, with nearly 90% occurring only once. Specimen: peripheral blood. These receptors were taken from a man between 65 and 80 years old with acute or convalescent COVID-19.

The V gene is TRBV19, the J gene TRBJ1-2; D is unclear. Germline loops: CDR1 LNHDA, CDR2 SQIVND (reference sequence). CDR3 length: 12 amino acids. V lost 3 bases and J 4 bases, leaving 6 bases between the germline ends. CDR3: CASSMASYGYTF. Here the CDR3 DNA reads TGTGCCAGTAGTATGGCCAGCTATGGCTACACCTTC. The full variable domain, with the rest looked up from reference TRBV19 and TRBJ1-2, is DGGITQSPKYLFRKEGQNVTLSCEQNLNHDAMYWYRQDPGQGLRLIYYSQIVNDFQKGDIAEGYSVSREKKESFPLTVTSAQKNPTAFYLCASSMASYGYTFGSGTRLTVV.

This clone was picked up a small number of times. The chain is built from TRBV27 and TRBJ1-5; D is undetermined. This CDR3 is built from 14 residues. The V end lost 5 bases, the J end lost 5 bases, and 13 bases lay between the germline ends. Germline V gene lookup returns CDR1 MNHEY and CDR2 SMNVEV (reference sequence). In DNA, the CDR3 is TGTGCCAGCAGTCCGGAGGCAGATCATCAGCCCCAGCATTTT. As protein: CASSPEADHQPQHF.

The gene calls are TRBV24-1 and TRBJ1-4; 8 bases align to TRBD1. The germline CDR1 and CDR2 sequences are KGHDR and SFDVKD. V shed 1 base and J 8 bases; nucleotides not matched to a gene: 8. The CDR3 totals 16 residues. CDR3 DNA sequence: TGTGCCACCAGTGATTTACTTCAGGGGGCAAGGGAAAAACTGTTTTTT. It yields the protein CATSDLLQGAREKLFF.

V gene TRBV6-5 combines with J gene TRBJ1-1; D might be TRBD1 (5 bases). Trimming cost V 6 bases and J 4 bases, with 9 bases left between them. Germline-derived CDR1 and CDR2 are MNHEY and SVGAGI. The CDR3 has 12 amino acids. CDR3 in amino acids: CASRQGSTEAFF. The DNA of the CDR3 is TGTGCCAGCAGGCAGGGTTCCACTGAAGCTTTCTTT.

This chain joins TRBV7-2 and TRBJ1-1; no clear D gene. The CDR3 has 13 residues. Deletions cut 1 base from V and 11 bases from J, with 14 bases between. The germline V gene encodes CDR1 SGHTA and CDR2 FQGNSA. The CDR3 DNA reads TGTGCCAGCAGCTTAGATCCCCTCATCGGGGCTTTCTTT. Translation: CASSLDPLIGAFF.

The CDR3 region is CASSTLAGFTYEQYF. The CDR3 region has the DNA TGTGCCAGCAGTACACTAGCGGGGTTCACCTACGAGCAGTACTTC. The chain carries TRBV28 and TRBJ2-7; TRBD2 matches at 10 bases. This CDR3 spans 15 amino acids. The germline V gene has CDR1 MDHEN and CDR2 SYDVKM. J lost 2 bases, V lost 5 bases, and 6 bases had no gene match. The entire variable domain, with the rest obtained from reference TRBV28 and TRBJ2-7, is as follows: DVKVTQSSRYLVKRTGEKVFLECVQDMDHENMFWYRQDPGLGLRLIYFSYDVKMKEKGDIPEGYSVSREKKERFSLILESASTNQTSMYLCASSTLAGFTYEQYFGPGTRLTVT.

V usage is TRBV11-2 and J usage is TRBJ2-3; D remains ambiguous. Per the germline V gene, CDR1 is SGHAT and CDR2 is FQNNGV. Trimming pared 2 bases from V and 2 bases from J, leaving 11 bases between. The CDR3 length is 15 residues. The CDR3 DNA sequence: TGTGCCAGCAGCTTATTGGCAGGTTCCACAGATACGCAGTATTTT. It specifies CASSLLAGSTDTQYF.

CDR3 amino acids: CATLAGDTTDTQYF. CDR3 bases: TGTGCCACCCTAGCGGGGGACACCACAGATACGCAGTATTTT. The chain couples TRBV21-1 to TRBJ2-3; the listed D gene, TRBD2, was not tested against the DNA. TRBV21-1 is a documented pseudogene. The CDR3 runs 14 residues.

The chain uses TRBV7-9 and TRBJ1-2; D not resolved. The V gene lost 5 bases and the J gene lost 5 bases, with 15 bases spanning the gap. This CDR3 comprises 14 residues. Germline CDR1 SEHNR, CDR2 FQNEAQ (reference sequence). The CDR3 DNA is TGTGCCAGCAGCGCCAATTCTCCCGAGTATGGCTACACCTTC. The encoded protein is CASSANSPEYGYTF.

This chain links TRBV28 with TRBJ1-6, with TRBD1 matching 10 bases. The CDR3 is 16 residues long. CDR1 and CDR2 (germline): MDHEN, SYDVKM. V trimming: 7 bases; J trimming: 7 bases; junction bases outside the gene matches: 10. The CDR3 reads CASNPALGQGNSPLHF. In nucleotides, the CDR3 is TGTGCCAGCAACCCTGCTTTGGGACAGGGGAATTCACCCCTCCACTTT. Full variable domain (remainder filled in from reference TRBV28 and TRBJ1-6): DVKVTQSSRYLVKRTGEKVFLECVQDMDHENMFWYRQDPGLGLRLIYFSYDVKMKEKGDIPEGYSVSREKKERFSLILESASTNQTSMYLCASNPALGQGNSPLHFGNGTRLTVT.

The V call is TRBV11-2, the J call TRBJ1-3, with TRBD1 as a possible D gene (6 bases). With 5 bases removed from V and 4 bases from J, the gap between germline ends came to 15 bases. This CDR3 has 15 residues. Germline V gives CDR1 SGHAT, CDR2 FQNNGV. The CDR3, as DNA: TGTGCCAGCAGCGACGCCGGGACAATAGGAAACACCATATATTTT. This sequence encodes CASSDAGTIGNTIYF. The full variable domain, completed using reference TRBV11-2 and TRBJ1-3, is EAGVAQSPRYKIIEKRQSVAFWCNPISGHATLYWYQQILGQGPKLLIQFQNNGVVDDSQLPKDRFSAERLKGVDSTLKIQPAKLEDSAVYLCASSDAGTIGNTIYFGEGSWLTVV.

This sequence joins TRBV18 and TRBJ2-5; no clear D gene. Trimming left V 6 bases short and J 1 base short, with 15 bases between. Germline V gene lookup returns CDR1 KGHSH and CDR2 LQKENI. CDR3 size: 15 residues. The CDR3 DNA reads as TGTGCCAGCTCGCAGATCAGGTCACGCCAAGAGACCCAGTACTTC. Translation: CASSQIRSRQETQYF.

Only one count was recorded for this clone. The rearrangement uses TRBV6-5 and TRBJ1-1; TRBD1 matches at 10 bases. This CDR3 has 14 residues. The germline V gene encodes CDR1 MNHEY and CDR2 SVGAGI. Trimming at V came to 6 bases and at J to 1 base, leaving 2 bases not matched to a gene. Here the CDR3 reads CASRGQGKNTEAFF. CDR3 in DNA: TGTGCCAGCAGGGGACAGGGGAAGAACACTGAAGCTTTCTTT.

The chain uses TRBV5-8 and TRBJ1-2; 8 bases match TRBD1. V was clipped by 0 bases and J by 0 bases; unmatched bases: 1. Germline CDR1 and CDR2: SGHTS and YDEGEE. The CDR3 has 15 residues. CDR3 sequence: CASSLVQGANYGYTF. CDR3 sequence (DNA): TGTGCCAGCAGCTTGGTACAGGGGGCTAACTATGGCTACACCTTC.

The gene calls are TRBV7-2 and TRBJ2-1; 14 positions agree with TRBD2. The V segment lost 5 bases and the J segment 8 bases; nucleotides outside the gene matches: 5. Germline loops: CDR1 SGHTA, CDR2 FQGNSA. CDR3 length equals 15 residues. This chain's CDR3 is CASSTTSGGGYEQFF. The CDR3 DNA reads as TGTGCCAGCAGCACGACTAGCGGGGGGGGCTATGAGCAGTTCTTC.

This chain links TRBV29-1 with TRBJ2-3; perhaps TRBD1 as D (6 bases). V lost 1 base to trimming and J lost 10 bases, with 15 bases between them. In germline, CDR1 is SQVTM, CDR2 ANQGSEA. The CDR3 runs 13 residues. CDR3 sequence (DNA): TGCAGCGTTGAAGGGTCAGGGGCCTATGCGCAGTATTTT. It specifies CSVEGSGAYAQYF.

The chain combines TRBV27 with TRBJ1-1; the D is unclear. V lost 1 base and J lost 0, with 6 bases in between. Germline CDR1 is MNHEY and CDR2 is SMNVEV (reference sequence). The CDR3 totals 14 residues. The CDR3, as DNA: TGTGCCAGCAGTTTATACATGATGAACACTGAAGCTTTCTTT. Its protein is CASSLYMMNTEAFF.

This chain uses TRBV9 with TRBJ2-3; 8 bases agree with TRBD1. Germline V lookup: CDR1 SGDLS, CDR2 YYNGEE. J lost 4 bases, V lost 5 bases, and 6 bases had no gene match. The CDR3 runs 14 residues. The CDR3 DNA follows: TGTGCCAGCAGTGTCCCGACAGGGGCAGATACGCAGTATTTT. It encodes CASSVPTGADTQYF.

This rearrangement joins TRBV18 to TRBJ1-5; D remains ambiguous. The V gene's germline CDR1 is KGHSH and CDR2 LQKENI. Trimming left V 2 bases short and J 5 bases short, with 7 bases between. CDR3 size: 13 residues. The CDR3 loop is CASSPEADQPQHF. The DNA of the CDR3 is TGTGCCAGCTCACCAGAAGCCGATCAGCCCCAGCATTTT.

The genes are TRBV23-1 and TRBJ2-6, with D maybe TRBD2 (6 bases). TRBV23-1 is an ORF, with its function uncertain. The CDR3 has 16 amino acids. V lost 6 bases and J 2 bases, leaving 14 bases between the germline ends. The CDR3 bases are TGCGCCAGCAGCCGTCCTTGGGGGGCTGGGGCCAACGTCCTGACTTTC. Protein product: CASSRPWGAGANVLTF.